This T cell receptor beta chain was documented in a study of blood T cell repertoires in COVID-19. Overall study: Spain, Italy and the United States supplied samples that represented acute and convalescent COVID-19. PBMCs, B-cell-depleted T cells, or T cells were the source of the cDNA or gDNA that made up the material.

Only in-frame clones appear in the TCRdb table, and some are missing; sequencing was by immunoSEQ multiplex PCR. This sample has roughly 250,000 clones; roughly 86% occur once, and the top ten carry roughly 3.3%. The CDR3 length is 13 residues. The cohort comprised adults aged roughly 18 to 95 years residing in approximately 22 US areas. Participants reported their clinical history, and cohort assignment relied on those reports. Sequences were obtained from PBMCs or T cells enriched from blood (not recorded which). The chain joins TRBV21-1 to TRBJ2-7; the D call in the table, TRBD2, was not verified against the DNA. TRBV21-1 is flagged as a pseudogene. The sequence was obtained from a woman between 40 and 50 years old with acute COVID-19. The CDR3 sequence is CASSKAWEEGKVF. The CDR3 DNA reads TGTGCCAGCAGCAAAGCCTGGGAAGAGGGTAAGGTATTC.